These T cell receptor beta chains were read from a single sample in a study of cytomegalovirus exposure and HLA in healthy donors. Sequencing was performed with immunoSEQ multiplex PCR; in TCRdb, only in-frame clones are kept and a portion is missing. Of 150,000 to 250,000 clones in the sample, 84% were seen once. The sample taken for sequencing was PBMCs. Receptors were obtained from a woman between 25 and 40 years old in good health and CMV-seropositive. CDR3s include the opening cysteine and the closing phenylalanine or tryptophan. The order of the fields is J gene, V gene, D gene, clone size, CDR3 DNA, CDR3 protein. D genes are given only for firm matches. A clone size is listed for some rows: how often the clone was seen (once, few, many), or a class if it is expanded.

>TRBJ1-2|TRBV6-5|TRBD1|-
TGTGCCAGCAGACAGGGGCTTGATGGCTACACCTTC
CASRQGLDGYTF
>TRBJ1-1|TRBV6-1|-|-
TGTGCCAGTACCCAGGTTAACACTGAAGCTTTCTTT
CASTQVNTEAFF
>TRBJ2-1|TRBV6-1|-|-
TGTGCCAGCGAGCCAGGGGGGTATGAGCAGTTCTTC
CASEPGGYEQFF
>TRBJ2-1|TRBV2|-|-
TGTGCCAGCAGACTGGACACCTACAATGAGCAGTTCTTC
CASRLDTYNEQFF
>TRBJ2-5|TRBV6-1|TRBD2|-
TGTGCCAGCAGTGAAACCGGAGTAGCGGGAGAAGGAGAGACCCAGTACTTC
CASSETGVAGEGETQYF
>TRBJ1-2|TRBV18|-|-
TGTGCCAGCTCACCACCGGGGCGATCTAACTATGGCTACACCTTC
CASSPPGRSNYGYTF
>TRBJ2-7|TRBV7-3|TRBD2|-
TGTGCCAGCTCGACGGGGAGCGGGGTCTCCTACGAGCAGTACTTC
CASSTGSGVSYEQYF
>TRBJ2-5|TRBV20-1|-|-
TGCAGCGGACAACTACAAGAGACCCAGTACTTC
CSGQLQETQYF
>TRBJ2-1|TRBV5-1|TRBD2|-
TGCGCCAGCAGCTACGGACTAGCCAACAATGAGCAGTTCTTC
CASSYGLANNEQFF
>TRBJ2-7|TRBV5-6|TRBD1|-
TGTGCCAGCAGCTTCAGGGGGACCTATCGGCCCCACGAGCAGTACTTC
CASSFRGTYRPHEQYF
>TRBJ1-5|TRBV19|TRBD1|-
TGTGCCAGTAGTATAAGGGGACAGGCAAATCAGCCCCAGCATTTT
CASSIRGQANQPQHF
>TRBJ1-2|TRBV5-4|-|-
TGTGCCAGCAGCTTGGTAACAGAAACCTATGGCTACACCTTC
CASSLVTETYGYTF
>TRBJ2-1|TRBV18|TRBD2|-
TGTGCCAGCTCACGTATTGCGGGAGGCGATGCCTACAATGAGCAGTTCTTC
CASSRIAGGDAYNEQFF
>TRBJ2-1|TRBV7-9|TRBD2|-
TGTGCCAGCAGCCCACGGGGGACTAGCGGGAGTGGCAATGAGCAGTTCTTC
CASSPRGTSGSGNEQFF
>TRBJ2-7|TRBV6-1|-|-
TGTGCCAGCAGAGGACAGATAGGGGCCTACGAGCAGTACTTC
CASRGQIGAYEQYF
>TRBJ2-5|TRBV11-2|-|-
TGTGCCAGCAGTTCACCGGGAGAGACCCAGTACTTC
CASSSPGETQYF
>TRBJ2-5|TRBV29-1|TRBD1|once
TGCAGCGACCGGACAGGGCGGGAAGGGGAGACCCAGTACTTC
CSDRTGREGETQYF
>TRBJ2-2|TRBV30|TRBD1|-
TGTGCCTGGAGGTACAGGGGTCTTAACACCAGGGAGCTGTTTTTT
CAWRYRGLNTRELFF
>TRBJ2-5|TRBV5-6|TRBD2|-
TGTGCCAGCAGATTACTAGCGGGAGGGGGCCAGACCCAGTACTTC
CASRLLAGGGQTQYF
>TRBJ2-1|TRBV25-1|TRBD2|-
TGTGCCAGCAGTGAATATAAATACGGCGGGAGGGCCGATGAGCAGTTCTTC
CASSEYKYGGRADEQFF
>TRBJ2-1|TRBV27|-|-
TGTGCCAGCAGTCCCAGTAATTATATTGATGAGCAGTTCTTC
CASSPSNYIDEQFF
>TRBJ1-5|TRBV2|-|once
TGTGCCAGCAGAGCGGACGACCCATCGCCCCAGCATTTT
CASRADDPSPQHF
>TRBJ1-2|TRBV5-6|-|-
TGTGCCAGCAGCTCTGAGCGGTATGGCTACACCTTC
CASSSERYGYTF
>TRBJ2-7|TRBV6-5|-|-
TGTGCCAGCAGTTCCCCGACAGATGACTACGAGCAGTACTTC
CASSSPTDDYEQYF
>TRBJ1-1|TRBV28|-|-
TGTGCCAGCAGCCTAGATGTGTGGAACACTGAAGCTTTCTTT
CASSLDVWNTEAFF
>TRBJ1-4|TRBV19|-|-
TGTGCCAGCGCAGGGGCAACTAATGAAAAACTGTTTTTT
CASAGATNEKLFF
>TRBJ1-2|TRBV7-9|-|-
TGTGCCAGCAGCTTAGGTCCGGATGGCTACACCTTC
CASSLGPDGYTF
>TRBJ2-1|TRBV25-1|TRBD1|-
TGTGCCAGCAGTGAATATGGGGACAGGGCCAACAATGAGCAGTTCTTC
CASSEYGDRANNEQFF
>TRBJ2-7|TRBV5-1|TRBD2|-
TGCGCCAGCAGCTTGGAGCCTAGCGGTTACGAGCAGTACTTC
CASSLEPSGYEQYF
>TRBJ2-2|TRBV27|-|once
TGTGCCAGCACACCGAGGTCTAACACCGGGGAGCTGTTTTTT
CASTPRSNTGELFF
>TRBJ1-1|TRBV20-1|-|-
TGCAGTGCTCCAGTCCGCATTGAAGCTTTCTTT
CSAPVRIEAFF
>TRBJ2-7|TRBV6-6|TRBD1|-
TGTGCCAGCAGTTCAGGGGGCAACGAGCAGTACTTC
CASSSGGNEQYF
>TRBJ2-5|TRBV28|TRBD1|-
TGTGCCAGCAGCAGCAACAGGGGATCTGGGGAGACCCAGTACTTC
CASSSNRGSGETQYF
>TRBJ2-1|TRBV30|TRBD2|-
TGTGCCTGGAGTGCGTATCAATCGACTAGCGGGAGAGTTGCTTACCCCCATGAGCAGTTCTTC
CAWSAYQSTSGRVAYPHEQFF
>TRBJ1-1|TRBV30|-|few
TGTGCCTGGAGGGCGTACGTATCGGGGACTGAAGCTTTCTTT
CAWRAYVSGTEAFF
>TRBJ2-4|TRBV28|TRBD2|-
TGTGCCAGCACGGGTTCTAGCGGGAGGCCCGGGGGAGACATTCAGTACTTC
CASTGSSGRPGGDIQYF
>TRBJ1-2|TRBV30|-|-
TGTGCCTGGAGTGTACTGAGATCCGTATATGGCTACACCTTC
CAWSVLRSVYGYTF
>TRBJ2-5|TRBV30|TRBD2|-
TGTGCCTGGTCAGGACTAGCGGGAACGGCAGCGACCCAGTACTTC
CAWSGLAGTAATQYF
>TRBJ2-1|TRBV27|-|-
TGTGCCAGCACCTTAAGGGCCACGAGGAGAGGGTCCTACAATGAGCAGTTCTTC
CASTLRATRRGSYNEQFF
>TRBJ1-2|TRBV5-1|-|-
TGCGCCAGCAGCTTGTCCGGAGGCGACTATGGCTACACCTTC
CASSLSGGDYGYTF
>TRBJ1-5|TRBV25-1|-|-
TGTGCCAGCAGTGAAGGGGCCGTAGGACAAGGCCGCCAGCCCCAGCATTTT
CASSEGAVGQGRQPQHF
>TRBJ2-3|TRBV5-1|TRBD2|once
TGCGCCAGCAGCTTGGATACGGGAGGGCCCTTCAAGTATTTT
CASSLDTGGPFKYF
>TRBJ1-4|TRBV9|TRBD1|-
TGTGCCAGCAGCGTAGGACAGGGGGCAATTACTAATGAAAAACTGTTTTTT
CASSVGQGAITNEKLFF
>TRBJ2-7|TRBV5-1|TRBD1|-
TGCGCCAGCAGGACAGGGAGCTCCTACGAGCAGTACTTC
CASRTGSSYEQYF
>TRBJ2-7|TRBV7-9|TRBD2|many
TGTGCCAGCACCGGGCGGGCGGGAGCGTCCTACGAGCAGTACTTC
CASTGRAGASYEQYF
>TRBJ2-5|TRBV27|TRBD2|-
TGTGCCAGCAGGGCTAGCGGAAAAGAGACCCAGTACTTC
CASRASGKETQYF
>TRBJ2-4|TRBV6-1|-|-
TGTGCCAGCAGTGAAGCCCCCCGGGGGTTAAACAAAAACATTCAGTACTTC
CASSEAPRGLNKNIQYF
>TRBJ1-4|TRBV29-1|-|-
TGCAGCGTTGAAGCAGCAGGGGTTGATAATGAAAAACTGTTTTTT
CSVEAAGVDNEKLFF
>TRBJ1-5|TRBV28|-|once
TGTGCCACTAGACAGGGCAATCAGCCCCAGCATTTT
CATRQGNQPQHF
>TRBJ1-2|TRBV6-1|TRBD1|many
TGTGCCAGCAGTGATCACGGGACAGGGGGCTGGAGTGGCTACACCTTC
CASSDHGTGGWSGYTF
>TRBJ2-2|TRBV6-5|-|-
TGTGCCAGCAGTTACGCGGGAGGGGAGCTGTTTTTT
CASSYAGGELFF
>TRBJ2-1|TRBV7-3|-|once
TGTGCCAGCAGTTCCACTTCCTCCGATGAGCAGTTCTTC
CASSSTSSDEQFF
>TRBJ2-7|TRBV5-1|TRBD1|-
TGCGCCAGCAGCTACACAGGGGGCACCTACGAGCAGTACTTC
CASSYTGGTYEQYF
>TRBJ2-5|TRBV5-1|TRBD2|-
TGCGCCAGCAGCACCGGACTAGCGGGAGAGACCCAGTACTTC
CASSTGLAGETQYF
>TRBJ2-7|TRBV5-4|-|few
TGTGCCAGCAGCCCCAGAGCGGGCGCCTACGAGCAGTACTTC
CASSPRAGAYEQYF